Listed here are 24 T cell receptor beta chains from one sample, sequenced in a study of blood T cell repertoires in COVID-19 (dated by TCRdb to the early 2020s). The library was made by the immunoSEQ multiplex PCR assay. Not all clones reach the TCRdb copy of this immuneACCESS table, which keeps in-frame sequences only. Checked studies attribute under half of the gap to unresolved V genes and leave the rest unexplained. Across this sample there are 72,000 or so clones, with approximately 90% seen only once. About 0.83% of the sample comes from the top ten. Sample: peripheral blood. These TCRs come from a woman of 80 years or more with acute or convalescent COVID-19.

The CDR3 reads CASSIDRQNYGYTF. CDR3 sequence (DNA): TGTGCCAGTAGTATAGATCGTCAGAACTATGGCTACACCTTC. The rearrangement uses TRBV19 and TRBJ1-2; D not certain. Trimming pared 0 bases from V and 2 bases from J, leaving 7 bases between. The CDR3 sequence is 14 residues long. CDR1 and CDR2 from the germline V gene are LNHDA and SQIVND (reference sequence).

V usage is TRBV7-9 and J usage is TRBJ1-2, with a tentative D call TRBD1 (6 bases). Trimming cost V 1 base and J 8 bases, with 11 bases left between them. The length of the CDR3 is 13 residues. Germline loops: CDR1 SEHNR, CDR2 FQNEAQ (reference sequence). CDR3 region: CASSLDQGSGYTF. The CDR3 DNA reads TGTGCCAGCAGCTTAGATCAGGGGTCGGGCTACACCTTC.

This clone was seen just once. The chain's CDR3 is CASSAGEGQPQHF. The CDR3 DNA reads as TGTGCCAGCAGTGCAGGGGAGGGTCAGCCCCAGCATTTT. The rearrangement joins TRBV6-4 to TRBJ1-5, with D possibly being TRBD1 (6 bases). The V end lost 4 bases, the J end lost 6 bases, and 10 bases lay between the germline ends. CDR1 and CDR2 from the germline V gene are MRHNA and SNTAGT. The CDR3 has 13 amino acids.

CDR3 DNA sequence: TGTGCCAGCAGAGATAGCGGGCCTAACAATGAGCAGTTCTTC. Protein product: CASRDSGPNNEQFF. This chain connects TRBV28 to TRBJ2-1; 7 bases are a match to TRBD2. The germline CDR1 and CDR2 sequences are MDHEN and SYDVKM. This CDR3 contains 14 residues. Losses at the gene ends were 6 bases for V and 5 bases for J; bases not matched to a gene: 7.

The CDR3 DNA is TGCGCCAGCAGCTTGGATTCGGCTAGCGGAGATCGGTTTTTT. It is translated as CASSLDSASGDRFF. The rearrangement links TRBV5-1 to TRBJ2-2; 7 nucleotides agree with TRBD2. Per germline, CDR1 SGHRS and CDR2 YFSETQ. The V segment lost 0 bases and the J segment 16 bases; nucleotides outside the gene matches: 12. The CDR3 runs 14 residues.

The rearrangement links TRBV5-1 to TRBJ2-5; D perhaps matches TRBD1 (5 bases). CDR1 is SGHRS and CDR2 is YFSETQ in the germline V gene. Trimming removed 1 base from V and 9 bases from J, with 13 bases in between. The CDR3 is 13 amino acids. DNA for the CDR3: TGCGCCAGCAGCTTGTCCGGTGGGGCCGCCCAGTACTTC. This gives the protein CASSLSGGAAQYF.

The V call is TRBV2, the J call TRBJ2-3; no reliable D call. V was cut by 7 bases and J by 0 bases, with 11 bases left in between. The germline CDR1 and CDR2 sequences are SNHLY and FYNNEI. The CDR3 spans 14 residues. The CDR3: CASKPHTSTDTQYF. CDR3 nucleotide sequence: TGTGCCAGCAAACCCCATACTAGCACAGATACGCAGTATTTT.

V gene TRBV27 combines with J gene TRBJ2-3; 8 bases agree with TRBD2. Trimming at V came to 8 bases and at J to 0 bases, leaving 7 bases not matched to a gene. The CDR3 loop spans 15 amino acids. The V gene's germline CDR1 is MNHEY and CDR2 SMNVEV (reference sequence). The CDR3 is CASGTSGDSTDTQYF. The DNA of the CDR3 is TGTGCCAGCGGTACTAGCGGAGATAGCACAGATACGCAGTATTTT.

V gene TRBV6-6 combines with J gene TRBJ2-1; 13 bases map to TRBD2. V gave up 2 bases and J gave up 8 bases; unmatched junction bases: 3. CDR1 is MNHNY and CDR2 is SVGAGI in the germline V gene (reference sequence). The CDR3 length is 15 residues. The CDR3 DNA reads as TGTGCCAGCAGTTACGGGACTAGCGGGATCGATGAGCAGTTCTTC. Its translation is CASSYGTSGIDEQFF.

This clone was seen only once. This chain uses TRBV6-5 with TRBJ1-4, with unresolved D. CDR1 is MNHEY, CDR2 SVGAGI, per germline. This CDR3 contains 15 residues. The V gene lost 7 bases and the J gene lost 5 bases, with 17 bases spanning the gap. The chain's CDR3 is CASTSLGRENEKLFF. Here the CDR3 DNA reads TGTGCCAGCACCTCACTGGGGAGGGAAAATGAAAAACTGTTTTTT.

The V and J genes are TRBV10-3 and TRBJ2-2, with D unresolved. The CDR3 is 14 residues long. Germline V gene data show CDR1 as ENHRY and CDR2 as SYGVKD. V was shortened by 3 bases and J by 3 bases, with 8 bases between the two germline ends. CDR3 sequence: CAISDLGYTGELFF. CDR3 DNA: TGTGCCATCAGTGACCTAGGATACACCGGGGAGCTGTTTTTT.

CDR3 protein: CASSFGDRGPPRGEKLFF. The DNA of the CDR3 is TGTGCCAGCAGCTTTGGGGACAGAGGCCCTCCACGCGGTGAAAAACTGTTTTTT. The chain has TRBV7-9 and TRBJ1-4; 7 bases map to TRBD1. This CDR3 has 18 residues. V was clipped by 3 bases and J by 7 bases; unmatched bases: 17. Germline V gene lookup returns CDR1 SEHNR and CDR2 FQNEAQ (reference sequence).

The chain employs TRBV20-1 and TRBJ2-2; 8 positions match TRBD2. The CDR3 totals 17 residues. J was trimmed by 0 bases and V by 3 bases; bases with no gene match: 9. Germline V gives CDR1 DFQATT, CDR2 SNEGSKA (reference sequence). The DNA of the CDR3 is TGCAGTGCTAGTCAGGCTGGTAGCGGGACGAACACCGGGGAGCTGTTTTTT. Amino acid sequence: CSASQAGSGTNTGELFF.

This clone was seen more than once but under ten times. The chain couples TRBV6-6 to TRBJ2-3; 7 bases are a match to TRBD1. The germline gives CDR1 MNHNY, CDR2 SVGAGI (reference sequence). The V gene end was trimmed by 7 bases and the J gene end by 6 bases; junction bases not matched to a gene: 13. CDR3 length equals 15 residues. CDR3 nucleotides: TGTGCCAGCAACCAAGGGGGCCCTACCGGGGATACGCAGTATTTT. Residues: CASNQGGPTGDTQYF.

This rearrangement joins TRBV7-9 to TRBJ2-1; 12 bases agree with TRBD2. The CDR3 has 15 residues. Germline CDR1 reads SEHNR; CDR2 reads FQNEAQ (reference sequence). J lost 10 bases, V lost 1 base, and 5 bases had no gene match. CDR3: CASSLGLAGAAEQFF. In DNA form, the CDR3 reads TGTGCCAGCAGCTTAGGACTAGCGGGGGCTGCGGAGCAGTTCTTC.

The chain combines TRBV2 with TRBJ2-3; D is possibly TRBD1 (5 bases). This CDR3 comprises 13 residues. Per the germline V gene, CDR1 is SNHLY and CDR2 is FYNNEI. V lost 6 bases and J lost 6, with 13 bases in between. CDR3 sequence (DNA): TGTGCCAGCAGGGACAATAGTCAGGATACGCAGTATTTT. This sequence encodes CASRDNSQDTQYF.

The chain combines TRBV6-5 with TRBJ2-5; a weak D match, TRBD1 (6 bases). The CDR3 has 13 residues. Trimming cost V 7 bases and J 2 bases, with 11 bases left between them. The germline gives CDR1 MNHEY, CDR2 SVGAGI. The CDR3 bases are TGTGCCAGCAAAACAGGGCCACAAGAGACCCAGTACTTC. Encoded protein: CASKTGPQETQYF.

This chain uses TRBV6-5 with TRBJ2-1, with 10 nucleotides matching TRBD1. This CDR3 spans 15 amino acids. The germline V gene has CDR1 MNHEY and CDR2 SVGAGI. The V gene end was trimmed by 0 bases and the J gene end by 6 bases; junction bases not matched to a gene: 2. The CDR3 bases are TGTGCCAGCAGTTACTCGGGACAGGGGTCCAATGAGCAGTTCTTC. Translation: CASSYSGQGSNEQFF.

The rearrangement uses TRBV18 and TRBJ2-7; D remains unclear. Germline CDR1 and CDR2: KGHSH and LQKENI. V gave up 0 bases and J gave up 2 bases, with 11 bases separating them. This CDR3 has 15 residues. The CDR3 sequence is CASSPPTIQTYEQYF. The CDR3, as DNA: TGTGCCAGCTCACCACCTACAATCCAGACCTACGAGCAGTACTTC.

The J gene is TRBJ1-3, the V gene TRBV5-1, with a possible D match to TRBD1 (6 bases). Germline CDR1 SGHRS, CDR2 YFSETQ. V was cut by 1 base and J by 2 bases, with 10 bases left in between. The CDR3 consists of 15 residues. The DNA of the CDR3 is TGCGCCAGCAGCTTGTACACAGGGACTGGAAACACCATATATTTT. Protein product: CASSLYTGTGNTIYF.

The V gene is TRBV6-5, the J gene TRBJ1-5, with a weak D call TRBD1 (5 bases). The CDR3 is 15 residues long. CDR1 and CDR2 from the germline V gene are MNHEY and SVGAGI. V gave up 6 bases and J gave up 0 bases, with 12 bases separating them. CDR3 bases: TGTGCCAGCAGCCCGACAGCGTATAGCAATCAGCCCCAGCATTTT. Translation: CASSPTAYSNQPQHF.

The chain joins TRBV11-2 to TRBJ1-1; the D gene is possibly TRBD1 (6 bases). This CDR3 has 14 amino acids. CDR1 SGHAT and CDR2 FQNNGV come from the germline V gene. Trimming stripped 7 bases from V and 2 bases from J, with 14 bases between. CDR3 sequence (DNA): TGTGCCAGCACCCTGGACAGTTTAAACACTGAAGCTTTCTTT. Its translation: CASTLDSLNTEAFF.

The chain combines TRBV9 with TRBJ1-2, with no clear D. Germline CDR1 is SGDLS and CDR2 is YYNGEE. The V end was cut by 1 base, the J end by 8 bases, with 18 bases between. This CDR3 has 15 amino acids. The CDR3 spells CASSVTTEGLVGYTF. The DNA of the CDR3 is TGTGCCAGCAGCGTAACTACGGAGGGTCTGGTCGGCTACACCTTC.

On this clone: The sample carries other DNA sequences with the same CDR3. This chain connects TRBV3-1 (or the pseudogene TRBV3-2) to TRBJ1-1; 8 bases are a match to TRBD1. Trimming cost V 4 bases and J 5 bases; bases outside gene matches: 3. The CDR3 extends over 13 amino acids. The germline gives CDR1 LGHDT, CDR2 YNNKEL (reference sequence). As DNA, the CDR3 is TGTGCCAGCAGCCGGACAGGGAGTACTGAAGCTTTCTTT. Protein: CASSRTGSTEAFF.